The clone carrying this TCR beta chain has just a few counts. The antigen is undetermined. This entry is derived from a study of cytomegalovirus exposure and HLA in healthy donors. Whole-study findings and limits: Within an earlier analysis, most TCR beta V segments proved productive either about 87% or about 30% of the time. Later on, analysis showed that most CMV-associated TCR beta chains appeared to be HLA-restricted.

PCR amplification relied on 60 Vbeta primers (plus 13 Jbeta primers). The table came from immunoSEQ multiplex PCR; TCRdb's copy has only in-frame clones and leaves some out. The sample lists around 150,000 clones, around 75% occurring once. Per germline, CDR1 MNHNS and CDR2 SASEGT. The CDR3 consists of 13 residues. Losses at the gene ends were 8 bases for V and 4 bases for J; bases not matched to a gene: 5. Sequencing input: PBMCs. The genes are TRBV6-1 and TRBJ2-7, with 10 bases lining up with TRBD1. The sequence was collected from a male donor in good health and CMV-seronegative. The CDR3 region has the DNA TGTGCCAGCTTTGGGGACAGGGGTTACGAGCAGTACTTC. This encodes CASFGDRGYEQYF.